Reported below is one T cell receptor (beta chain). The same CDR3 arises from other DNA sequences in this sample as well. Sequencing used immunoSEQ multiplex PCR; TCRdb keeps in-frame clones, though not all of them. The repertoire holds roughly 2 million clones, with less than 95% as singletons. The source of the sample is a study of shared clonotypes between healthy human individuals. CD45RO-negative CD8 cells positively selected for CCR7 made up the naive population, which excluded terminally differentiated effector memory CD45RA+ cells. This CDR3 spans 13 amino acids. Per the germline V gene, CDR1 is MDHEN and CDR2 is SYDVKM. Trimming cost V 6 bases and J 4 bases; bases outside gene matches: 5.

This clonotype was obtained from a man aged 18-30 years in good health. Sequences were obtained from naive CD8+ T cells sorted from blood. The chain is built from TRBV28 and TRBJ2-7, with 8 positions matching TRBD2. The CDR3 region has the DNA TGTGCCAGCAGCCTAACGGGGGGGTACGAGCAGTACTTC. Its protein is CASSLTGGYEQYF.